This T cell receptor beta chain is drawn from a study of blood T cell repertoires in COVID-19. The wider study: Researchers got acute and convalescent COVID-19 samples from the United States, Italy and Spain.

Sequencing used immunoSEQ multiplex PCR; TCRdb keeps in-frame clones, though not all of them. The repertoire consists of a few hundred thousand clones, with 70% to 90% occurring once and the leading ten covering approximately 5%. Participants were aged 18 to 89 years from roughly 25 US areas. Clinical history as reported by participants underpinned cohort assignment. Recovery meant two consecutive negative NP/OP PCR tests, professional clearance, or resolved symptoms. Trimming removed 6 bases at V and 1 base at J, with 13 bases between. The length of the CDR3 is 14 residues. Germline values: CDR1 SQVTM, CDR2 ANQGSEA.

The receptor's source is a woman aged 30 to 39 who had recovered from COVID-19. Sequencing input: PBMCs or T cells enriched from blood (not recorded which). V is TRBV29-1 and J is TRBJ1-3; D might be TRBD1 (6 bases). CDR3 coding DNA: TGCAGCGTGGGCCTCGGACAGTCTGGAAACACCATATATTTT. It yields the protein CSVGLGQSGNTIYF.